These T cell receptor beta chains were read from a single sample in a study of shared clonotypes between healthy human individuals. Here immunoSEQ multiplex PCR was the method, and the copy in TCRdb shows in-frame clones only, minus some. In the table there are approximately 980,000 clones, roughly 72% of which are singletons. Sample: memory CD4+ T cells sorted from blood. Receptor source: a man younger than 30 in good health. CDR3s include the opening cysteine and the closing phenylalanine or tryptophan. The order of the fields is J gene, V gene, CDR3 protein.

J gene: TRBJ2-5
V gene: TRBV7-2
CDR3 protein: CASSVGLAGETQYF

J gene: TRBJ1-2
V gene: TRBV7-9
CDR3 protein: CASSPMANYGYTF

J gene: TRBJ1-2
V gene: TRBV11-2
CDR3 protein: CASSLEGGTVYGYTF

J gene: TRBJ2-7
V gene: TRBV7-8
CDR3 protein: CASSLGVAYEQYF

J gene: TRBJ2-2
V gene: TRBV6-5
CDR3 protein: CASSPRPGNTGELFF

J gene: TRBJ1-1
V gene: TRBV28
CDR3 protein: CASSNVQDSRAAFF

J gene: TRBJ2-1
V gene: TRBV5-1
CDR3 protein: CASSPRGRNYEQFF

J gene: TRBJ1-4
V gene: TRBV7-9
CDR3 protein: CASSLGVATNEKLFF

J gene: TRBJ2-7
V gene: TRBV6-1
CDR3 protein: CASSRRGALRNEQYF

J gene: TRBJ2-3
V gene: TRBV5-5
CDR3 protein: CASSLEARGGNTDTQYF

J gene: TRBJ2-1
V gene: TRBV5-1
CDR3 protein: CASSLEGGYNEQFF

J gene: TRBJ1-6
V gene: TRBV6-5
CDR3 protein: CASRPGTVVDSPLHF

J gene: TRBJ1-5
V gene: TRBV5-1
CDR3 protein: CASSSTGGNQPQHF

J gene: TRBJ2-5
V gene: TRBV7-2
CDR3 protein: CASSPIAGETQYF

J gene: TRBJ2-3
V gene: TRBV27
CDR3 protein: CASSLRLAGRADTQYF

J gene: TRBJ2-3
V gene: TRBV6-5
CDR3 protein: CASSYGAGEGTDTQYF

J gene: TRBJ2-5
V gene: TRBV11-1
CDR3 protein: CASTTTGKQETQYF

J gene: TRBJ2-2
V gene: TRBV5-1
CDR3 protein: CASSLAWGSAGELFF

J gene: TRBJ1-1
V gene: TRBV10-3
CDR3 protein: CATAAGPDTEAFF

J gene: TRBJ2-7
V gene: TRBV5-1
CDR3 protein: CASSLAQGAFNEQYF

J gene: TRBJ2-7
V gene: TRBV5-6
CDR3 protein: CASSLGPKRDYEQYF

J gene: TRBJ2-7
V gene: TRBV5-4
CDR3 protein: CASSSGLAGPYEQYF

J gene: TRBJ2-2
V gene: TRBV12-5
CDR3 protein: CASGPLGARELFF

J gene: TRBJ1-4
V gene: TRBV5-6
CDR3 protein: CASRKGSAKLFF

J gene: TRBJ1-6
V gene: TRBV10-1
CDR3 protein: CASSEYYNSPLHF

J gene: TRBJ2-5
V gene: TRBV4-2
CDR3 protein: CASSQGRGVETQYF

J gene: TRBJ2-3
V gene: TRBV4-3
CDR3 protein: CASSRLLFSADTQYF